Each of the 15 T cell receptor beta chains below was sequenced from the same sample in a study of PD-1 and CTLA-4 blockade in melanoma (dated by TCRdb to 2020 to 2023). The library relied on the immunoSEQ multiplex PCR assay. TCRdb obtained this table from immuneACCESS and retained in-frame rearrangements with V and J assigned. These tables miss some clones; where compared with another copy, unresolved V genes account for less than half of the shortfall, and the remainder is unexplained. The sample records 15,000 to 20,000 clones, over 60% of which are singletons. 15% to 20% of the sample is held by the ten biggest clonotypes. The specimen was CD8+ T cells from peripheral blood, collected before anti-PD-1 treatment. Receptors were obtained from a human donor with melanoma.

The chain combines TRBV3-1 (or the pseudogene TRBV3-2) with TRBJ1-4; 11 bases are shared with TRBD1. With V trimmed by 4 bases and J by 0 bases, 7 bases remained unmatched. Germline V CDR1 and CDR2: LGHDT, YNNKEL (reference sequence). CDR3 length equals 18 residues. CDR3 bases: TGTGCCAGCAGCCCGTTGCAGGGACAGGGGGCAACTAATGAAAAACTGTTTTTT. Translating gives CASSPLQGQGATNEKLFF.

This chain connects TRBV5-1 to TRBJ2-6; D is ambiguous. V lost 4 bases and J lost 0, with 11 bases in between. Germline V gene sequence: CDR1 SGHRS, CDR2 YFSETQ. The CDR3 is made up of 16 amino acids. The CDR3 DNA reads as TGCGCCAGCAGCCTTACAGTCGACTCTGGGGCCAACGTCCTGACTTTC. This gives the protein CASSLTVDSGANVLTF.

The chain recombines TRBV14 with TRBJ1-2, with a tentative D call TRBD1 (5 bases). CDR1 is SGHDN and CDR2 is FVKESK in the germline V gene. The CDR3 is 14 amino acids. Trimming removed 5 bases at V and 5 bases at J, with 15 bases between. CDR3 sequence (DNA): TGTGCCAGCAGCTCCAGACAGAAAAGATATGGCTACACCTTC. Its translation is CASSSRQKRYGYTF.

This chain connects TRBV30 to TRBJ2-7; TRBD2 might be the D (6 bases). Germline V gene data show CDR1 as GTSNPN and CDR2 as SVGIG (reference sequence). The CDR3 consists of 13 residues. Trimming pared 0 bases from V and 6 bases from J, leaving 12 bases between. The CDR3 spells CAWSVGTGVEQYF. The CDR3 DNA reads TGTGCCTGGAGTGTAGGGACGGGAGTCGAGCAGTACTTC.

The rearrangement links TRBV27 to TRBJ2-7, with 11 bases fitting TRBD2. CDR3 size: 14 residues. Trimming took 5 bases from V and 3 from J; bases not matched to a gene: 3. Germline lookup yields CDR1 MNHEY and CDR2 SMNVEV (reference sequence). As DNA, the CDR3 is TGTGCCAGCAGTCCCGGGACTAGCGGCTACGAGCAGTACTTC. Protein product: CASSPGTSGYEQYF.

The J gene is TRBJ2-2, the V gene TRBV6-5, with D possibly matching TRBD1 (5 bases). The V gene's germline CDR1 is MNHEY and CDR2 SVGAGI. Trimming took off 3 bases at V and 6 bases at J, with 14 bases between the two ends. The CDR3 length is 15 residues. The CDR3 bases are TGTGCCAGCAGTTATGGTGCTCTAGGGGCCGGGGAGCTGTTTTTT. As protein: CASSYGALGAGELFF.

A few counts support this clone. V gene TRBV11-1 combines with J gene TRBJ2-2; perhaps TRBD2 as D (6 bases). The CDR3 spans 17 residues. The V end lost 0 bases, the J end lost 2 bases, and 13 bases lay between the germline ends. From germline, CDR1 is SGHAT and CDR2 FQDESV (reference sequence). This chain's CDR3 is CASSLASSVRNTGELFF. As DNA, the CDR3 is TGTGCCAGCAGCTTAGCGTCTAGCGTTCGCAACACCGGGGAGCTGTTTTTT.

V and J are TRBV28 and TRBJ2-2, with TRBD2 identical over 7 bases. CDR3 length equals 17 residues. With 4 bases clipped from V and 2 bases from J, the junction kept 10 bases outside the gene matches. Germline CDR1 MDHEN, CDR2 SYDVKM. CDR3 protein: CASSSLHGTTNTGELFF. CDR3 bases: TGTGCCAGCAGTTCCCTGCATGGGACTACCAACACCGGGGAGCTGTTTTTT.

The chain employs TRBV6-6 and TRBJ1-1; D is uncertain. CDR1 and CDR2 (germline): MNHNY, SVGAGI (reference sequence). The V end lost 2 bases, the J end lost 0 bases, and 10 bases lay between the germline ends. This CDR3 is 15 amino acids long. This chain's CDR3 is CASSYSEDLNTEAFF. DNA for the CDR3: TGTGCCAGCAGTTACAGCGAAGATTTGAACACTGAAGCTTTCTTT.

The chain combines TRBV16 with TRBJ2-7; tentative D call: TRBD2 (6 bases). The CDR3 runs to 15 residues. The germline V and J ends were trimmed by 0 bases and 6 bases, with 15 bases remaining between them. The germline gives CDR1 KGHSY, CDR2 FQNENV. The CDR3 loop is CASSQSDGTAIEQYF. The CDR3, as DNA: TGTGCCAGCAGCCAATCGGATGGGACTGCCATCGAGCAGTACTTC. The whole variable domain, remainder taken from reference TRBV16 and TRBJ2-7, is GEEVAQTPKHLVRGEGQKAKLYCAPIKGHSYVFWYQQVLKNEFKFLISFQNENVFDETGMPKERFSAKCLPNSPCSLEIQATKLEDSAVYFCASSQSDGTAIEQYFGPGTRLTVT.

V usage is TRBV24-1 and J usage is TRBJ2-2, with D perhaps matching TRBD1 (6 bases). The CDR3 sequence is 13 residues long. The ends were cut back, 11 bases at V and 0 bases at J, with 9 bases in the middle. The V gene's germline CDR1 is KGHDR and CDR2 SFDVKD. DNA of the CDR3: TGTGCCATAGACAGGTCGAACACCGGGGAGCTGTTTTTT. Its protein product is CAIDRSNTGELFF.

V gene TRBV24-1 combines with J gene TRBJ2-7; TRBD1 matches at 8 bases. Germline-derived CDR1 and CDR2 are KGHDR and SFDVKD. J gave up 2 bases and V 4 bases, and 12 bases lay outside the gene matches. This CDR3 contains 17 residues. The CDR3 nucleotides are TGTGCCACCAGTGACCCTAACCGGGACAGGAACCCCTACGAGCAGTACTTC. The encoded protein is CATSDPNRDRNPYEQYF.

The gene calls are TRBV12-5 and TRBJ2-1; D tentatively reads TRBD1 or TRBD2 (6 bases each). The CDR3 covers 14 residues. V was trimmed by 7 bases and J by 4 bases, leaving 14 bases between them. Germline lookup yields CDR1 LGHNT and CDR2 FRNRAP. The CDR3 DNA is TGTGCTAGTGACATAGGGGGGTATTACAATGAGCAGTTCTTC. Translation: CASDIGGYYNEQFF. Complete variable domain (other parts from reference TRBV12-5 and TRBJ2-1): DARVTQTPRHKVTEMGQEVTMRCQPILGHNTVFWYRQTMMQGLELLAYFRNRAPLDDSGMPKDRFSAEMPDATLATLKIQPSEPRDSAVYFCASDIGGYYNEQFFGPGTRLTVL.

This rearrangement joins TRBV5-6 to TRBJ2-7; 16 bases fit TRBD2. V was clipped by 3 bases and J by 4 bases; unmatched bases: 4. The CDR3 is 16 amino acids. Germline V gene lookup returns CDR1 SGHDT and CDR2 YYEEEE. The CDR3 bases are TGTGCCAGCAGCTGGGGACTAGCGGGAGGGCCTTACGAGCAGTACTTC. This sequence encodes CASSWGLAGGPYEQYF.

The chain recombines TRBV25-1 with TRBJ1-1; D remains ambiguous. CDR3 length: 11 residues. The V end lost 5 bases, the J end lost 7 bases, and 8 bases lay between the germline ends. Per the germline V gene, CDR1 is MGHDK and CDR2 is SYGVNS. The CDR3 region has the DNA TGTGCCAGCAGTATATCGTATGAAGCTTTCTTT. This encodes CASSISYEAFF. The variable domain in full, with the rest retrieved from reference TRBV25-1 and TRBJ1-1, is EADIYQTPRYLVIGTGKKITLECSQTMGHDKMYWYQQDPGMELHLIHYSYGVNSTEKGDLSSESTVSRIRTEHFPLTLESARPSHTSQYLCASSISYEAFFGQGTRLTVV.